This T cell receptor beta chain was sequenced during a study of shared clonotypes between healthy human individuals. Study observations and caveats: Memory subsets generally showed lower estimated richness than naive subsets.

Germline CDR1 is SNHLY and CDR2 is FYNNEI. V was shortened by 6 bases and J by 1 base, with 16 bases between the two germline ends. The CDR3 is 15 amino acids. Researchers divided each subset's genomic DNA evenly across several immunoSEQ plates. Clones were sequenced by immunoSEQ multiplex PCR, and TCRdb holds only the in-frame ones, with some missing. This table holds fewer than 1.8 million clones, approximately 98.5% found once. Concerning this clone: Its antigen is still unknown.

The TCR sequence derives from a man younger than 40 in good health. What was sequenced was naive CD4+ T cells sorted from blood. Noted subset: CD45RA+ positively selected. V is TRBV2 and J is TRBJ2-7; D is uncertain. Here the CDR3 DNA reads TGTGCCAGCAGCGAACTAACCCTCTTATCCTACGAGCAGTACTTC. The encoded protein is CASSELTLLSYEQYF. Together with reference TRBV2 and TRBJ2-7, the CDR3 gives the full variable domain: EPEVTQTPSHQVTQMGQEVILRCVPISNHLYFYWYRQILGQKVEFLVSFYNNEISEKSEIFDDQFSVERPDGSNFTLKIRSTKLEDSAMYFCASSELTLLSYEQYFGPGTRLTVT.